This T cell receptor (beta chain) was sequenced in a study of T cell repertoires in cytomegalovirus infection. The overall study: It can be stated that public TCR beta signatures indicated CMV infection as well as a matching HLA type.

General study points: HLA-C-restricted CMV clonotypes gave the most frequent clonotype in two of eight donors.

Germline V gene sequence: CDR1 SEHNR, CDR2 FQNEAQ (reference sequence). The CDR3 sequence is 13 residues long. On this clonotype itself: The antigen is not known. One junction end disagrees with the germline gene, perhaps due to a read error.

TCRdb used MiXCR to reprocess the reads, holding one entry per CDR3 protein. The sample lists around 900,000 distinct CDR3 sequences, roughly 30% seen once, with over 11% in the top ten. This sequence was found in a human donor in good health (CMV status not recorded). Some clones in this sample may be carry-over from other donors' samples. The chain combines TRBV7-9 with TRBJ1-1; D perhaps matches TRBD1 (5 bases). Sequences were derived from cultured CD8+ T cells from PBMCs, sampled from culture after CMV antigen stimulation. The DNA of the CDR3 is TGTGCCCGCAGCTCCACAGGGAACACTGAAGCTTTCTTT. Its protein is CARSSTGNTEAFF. The whole variable domain, filled in from reference TRBV7-9 and TRBJ1-1, reads DTGVSQNPRHKITKRGQNVTFRCDPISEHNRLYWYRQTLGQGPEFLTYFQNEAQLEKSRLLSDRFSAERPKGSFSTLEIQRTEQGDSAMYLCARSSTGNTEAFFGQGTRLTVV.